The 24 T cell receptor beta chains below all came from one sample that was sequenced in a study of T cell responses to AZD1222 COVID-19 vaccine. Libraries were prepared by immunoSEQ multiplex PCR; TCRdb keeps only in-frame clonotypes and omits some of them. Of approximately 94,000 clones in the sample, about 87% were seen once. The sequencing here drew on peripheral blood, taken on day 0 of AZD1222 vaccination. These receptors were obtained from an adult in good health.

This clone was picked up one time. The V gene is TRBV10-3, the J gene TRBJ1-1; 9 bases are shared with TRBD1. CDR3 length equals 14 residues. J was trimmed by 6 bases and V by 7 bases; bases with no gene match: 9. Per germline, CDR1 ENHRY and CDR2 SYGVKD. As DNA, the CDR3 is TGTGCCATCACCCGGACAGGGGCCGGATCTGAAGCTTTCTTT. The encoded protein is CAITRTGAGSEAFF.

The V and J genes are TRBV6-2 or TRBV6-3 and TRBJ2-1; 7 nucleotides line up with TRBD2. The germline gives CDR1 MNHEY, CDR2 SVGEGT. The CDR3 contains 14 residues. Losses at the gene ends were 0 bases for V and 8 bases for J; bases not matched to a gene: 4. The CDR3 loop reads CASSYSAGVDEQFF. The CDR3 nucleotides are TGTGCCAGCAGTTACTCTGCGGGAGTGGATGAGCAGTTCTTC.

V is TRBV2 and J is TRBJ1-4; D may be TRBD1 (6 bases). CDR1 and CDR2 from the germline V gene are SNHLY and FYNNEI. CDR3 length equals 13 residues. V was trimmed by 4 bases and J by 8 bases, leaving 11 bases between them. CDR3 residues: CASSGTAGEKLFF. In DNA, the CDR3 is TGTGCCAGCAGTGGGACAGCCGGAGAAAAACTGTTTTTT.

The chain couples TRBV6-1 to TRBJ2-5; TRBD1 agrees at 8 bases. J lost 2 bases, V lost 1 base, and 6 bases had no gene match. CDR1 and CDR2 (germline): MNHNS, SASEGT. The CDR3 extends over 16 amino acids. CDR3 amino acids: CASSEGQGLAQETQYF. The CDR3 bases are TGTGCCAGCAGTGAAGGACAGGGGCTAGCTCAAGAGACCCAGTACTTC.

DNA of the CDR3: TGCGCCAGCGCACAAGCGGGGGGTGACTATGGCTACACCTTC. It encodes CASAQAGGDYGYTF. The chain combines TRBV4-1 with TRBJ1-2; TRBD1 might be the D (5 bases). V was cut by 8 bases and J by 3 bases, with 16 bases left in between. The CDR3 is 14 amino acids. CDR1 is MGHRA and CDR2 is YSYEKL in the germline V gene.

This CDR3 is CASSYQGPNEQYF. The DNA for the CDR3 is TGTGCCAGCAGTTACCAGGGACCTAACGAGCAGTACTTC. The J gene is TRBJ2-7, the V gene TRBV6-5; D is tentatively TRBD1 or TRBD2 (5 bases each). Trimming shortened V by 2 bases and J by 5 bases, and 10 bases separated the two germline ends. The length of the CDR3 is 13 residues. CDR1 and CDR2 (germline): MNHEY, SVGAGI.

The V and J genes are TRBV3-1 (or the pseudogene TRBV3-2) and TRBJ2-5; 8 positions agree with TRBD1. The CDR3 runs 13 residues. V shed 1 base and J 5 bases; nucleotides not matched to a gene: 0. Germline V gene sequence: CDR1 LGHDT, CDR2 YNNKEL (reference sequence). CDR3 nucleotides: TGTGCCAGCAGCCAAGCAGGGGGCGAGACCCAGTACTTC. The encoded protein is CASSQAGGETQYF.

V and J are TRBV12-3 or TRBV12-4 and TRBJ2-2; 9 bases are a match to TRBD1. The CDR3 has 13 residues. With 6 bases clipped from V and 6 bases from J, the junction kept 2 bases outside the gene matches. In DNA form, the CDR3 reads TGTGCCAGCAGCACAGGGGGCGCCGGGGAGCTGTTTTTT. Its translation is CASSTGGAGELFF.

The chain joins TRBV27 to TRBJ1-1; TRBD1 is a possible D gene (5 bases). Germline CDR1 MNHEY, CDR2 SMNVEV (reference sequence). V was trimmed by 3 bases and J by 5 bases, leaving 10 bases between them. The CDR3 is made up of 13 amino acids. CDR3 residues: CASSLWAGTEAFF. The CDR3 nucleotides are TGTGCCAGCAGTTTGTGGGCAGGGACTGAAGCTTTCTTT.

This rearrangement joins TRBV5-8 to TRBJ1-6; a weak D match, TRBD1 (6 bases). In germline, CDR1 is SGHTS, CDR2 YDEGEE. V was trimmed by 0 bases and J by 10 bases, leaving 14 bases between them. CDR3 length: 15 residues. Written as DNA, the CDR3 is TGTGCCAGCAGCTTGGCCGCAACAGGGTTATCACCCCTCCACTTT. Its protein product is CASSLAATGLSPLHF.

This clone was recorded once. The rearrangement joins TRBV4-3 to TRBJ1-1; TRBD1 matches at 7 bases. The CDR3 runs 14 residues. Germline CDR1 LGHNA, CDR2 YSLEER. Trimming cost V 1 base and J 7 bases; bases outside gene matches: 6. The CDR3 region has the DNA TGCGCCAGCAGCCAAGTACCAGGGGGTGTTGAAGCTTTCTTT. This encodes CASSQVPGGVEAFF.

The rearrangement joins TRBV13 to TRBJ1-2; 8 bases agree with TRBD1. J was trimmed by 3 bases and V by 1 base; bases with no gene match: 13. The CDR3 contains 18 residues. Germline V gene lookup returns CDR1 PRHDT and CDR2 FYEKMQ (reference sequence). CDR3 nucleotide sequence: TGTGCCAGCAGCTTAGAAAGGGCAGGGGGCGTCCCTTACTATGGCTACACCTTC. This gives the protein CASSLERAGGVPYYGYTF.

V gene TRBV30 combines with J gene TRBJ1-5; tentative D call: TRBD1 (6 bases). V was trimmed by 4 bases and J by 4 bases, leaving 8 bases between them. CDR1 and CDR2 from the germline V gene are GTSNPN and SVGIG (reference sequence). CDR3 length equals 12 residues. The CDR3 loop reads CAWNTGNQPQHF. For the CDR3, the DNA is TGTGCCTGGAATACAGGGAATCAGCCCCAGCATTTT.

This clone was counted once. This sequence joins TRBV4-2 and TRBJ1-2, with D perhaps matching TRBD1 (6 bases). Germline-derived CDR1 and CDR2 are LGHNA and YNFKEQ. The CDR3 sequence is 15 residues long. V was pared by 2 bases and J by 6 bases, with 16 bases between. CDR3 DNA sequence: TGTGCCAGCAGCCAACGATTGACAGGCGGCGATGGCTACACCTTC. This sequence encodes CASSQRLTGGDGYTF.

The chain joins TRBV28 to TRBJ1-2, with 12 nucleotides matching TRBD1. This CDR3 comprises 16 residues. Germline V gene lookup returns CDR1 MDHEN and CDR2 SYDVKM. Trimming took 4 bases from V and 7 from J; bases not matched to a gene: 10. In nucleotides, the CDR3 is TGTGCCAGCAGTTCCGGACCGGGACAGGGGGCGGGTGGCTACACCTTC. Its translation is CASSSGPGQGAGGYTF.

This clone has a single count. This chain joins TRBV5-4 and TRBJ1-4; maybe TRBD1 (5 bases). V lost 2 bases and J 11 bases, leaving 13 bases between the germline ends. This CDR3 region has 13 residues. Germline CDR1 and CDR2: SGHNT and YYREEE (reference sequence). As DNA, the CDR3 is TGTGCCAGCAGCTTTCAGGAGGAGGGGAAACTGTTTTTT. Protein: CASSFQEEGKLFF.

This chain uses TRBV6-5 with TRBJ1-1; D may be TRBD1 (6 bases). There are 16 residues in the CDR3. Trimming removed 0 bases from V and 4 bases from J, with 15 bases in between. Germline V lookup: CDR1 MNHEY, CDR2 SVGAGI. The CDR3: CASSYSMSRGGTEAFF. CDR3 in DNA: TGTGCCAGCAGTTACTCAATGTCCAGGGGCGGCACTGAAGCTTTCTTT.

The V and J genes are TRBV27 and TRBJ2-7; TRBD2 aligns across 10 bases. The trim removed 5 bases at V and 2 bases at J, leaving 9 bases unmatched. The germline gives CDR1 MNHEY, CDR2 SMNVEV (reference sequence). This CDR3 has 16 amino acids. CDR3 bases: TGTGCCAGCAGTGCGCCACTAGCGGGGCTTACCTACGAGCAGTACTTC. It yields the protein CASSAPLAGLTYEQYF.

The chain has TRBV19 and TRBJ2-7; 10 nucleotides align to TRBD1. Unmatched junction bases numbered 13, after V lost 4 bases and J lost 4 bases. The CDR3 has 17 amino acids. Germline V lookup: CDR1 LNHDA, CDR2 SQIVND (reference sequence). CDR3 bases: TGTGCCAGTAGTACCAATAGTGACTGGGACAGGGGTTACGAGCAGTACTTC. Its protein is CASSTNSDWDRGYEQYF.

The gene calls are TRBV19 and TRBJ2-1, with unresolved D. V lost 1 base and J 5 bases, leaving 6 bases between the germline ends. The CDR3 has 13 residues. CDR1 is LNHDA and CDR2 is SQIVND in the germline V gene (reference sequence). The CDR3 region is CASSIGGNNEQFF. In DNA form, the CDR3 reads TGTGCCAGTAGTATAGGGGGTAACAATGAGCAGTTCTTC.

The chain is built from TRBV2 and TRBJ1-1, with a tentative D call TRBD1 (5 bases). In germline, CDR1 is SNHLY, CDR2 FYNNEI. CDR3 length: 16 residues. The V end lost 6 bases, the J end lost 0 bases, and 17 bases lay between the germline ends. CDR3 loop: CASSQTLSGLNTEAFF. The CDR3 nucleotides read TGTGCCAGCAGCCAAACCTTGTCAGGGCTGAACACTGAAGCTTTCTTT.

The rearrangement uses TRBV27 and TRBJ1-6; 9 bases match TRBD1. This CDR3 contains 15 residues. V gave up 6 bases and J gave up 8 bases; unmatched junction bases: 8. The V gene's germline CDR1 is MNHEY and CDR2 SMNVEV (reference sequence). CDR3 DNA: TGTGCCAGCAGGATATCCCGGGACAGGGATTCACCCCTCCACTTT. Protein product: CASRISRDRDSPLHF.

The chain links TRBV2 to TRBJ2-5; TRBD2 matches at 7 bases. This CDR3 contains 13 residues. The germline V gene has CDR1 SNHLY and CDR2 FYNNEI. V was pared by 9 bases and J by 7 bases, with 11 bases of the junction left unmatched. The CDR3: CARGGAELATQYF. The CDR3 DNA reads TGTGCCAGGGGAGGGGCGGAGCTTGCGACCCAGTACTTC.

J is TRBJ1-3 and V is TRBV3-1 (or the pseudogene TRBV3-2); D unclear. Looked up from germline, CDR1 is LGHDT and CDR2 is YNNKEL (reference sequence). Trimming removed 4 bases from V and 4 bases from J, with 11 bases in between. This CDR3 is built from 14 residues. DNA for the CDR3: TGTGCCAGCAGCCCGCCAGGACGGGGAAACACCATATATTTT. Its translation is CASSPPGRGNTIYF.